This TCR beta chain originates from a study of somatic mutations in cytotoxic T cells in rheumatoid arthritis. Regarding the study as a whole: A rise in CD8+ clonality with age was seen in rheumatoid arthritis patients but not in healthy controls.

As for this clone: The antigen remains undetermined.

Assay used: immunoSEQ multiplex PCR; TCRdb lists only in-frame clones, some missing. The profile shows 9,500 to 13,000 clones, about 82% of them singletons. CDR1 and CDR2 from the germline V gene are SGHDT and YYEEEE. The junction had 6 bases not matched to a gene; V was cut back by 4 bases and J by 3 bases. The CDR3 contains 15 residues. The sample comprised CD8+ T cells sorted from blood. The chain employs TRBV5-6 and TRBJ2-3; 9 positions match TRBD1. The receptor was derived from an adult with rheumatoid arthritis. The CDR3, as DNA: TGTGCCAGCAGCCCTGGACAGGGGTTTACAGATACGCAGTATTTT. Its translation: CASSPGQGFTDTQYF.